These 3 T cell receptor beta chains were sequenced from one sample in a study of blood T cell repertoires in COVID-19. The assay was immunoSEQ multiplex PCR, and TCRdb's table has in-frame clones only and misses some. Of nearly 200,000 clones detected, roughly 88% appear once; the ten largest clones hold 6.2%. The sequencing input was peripheral blood. These receptors all come from a woman between 35 and 50 years old who had recovered from COVID-19.

The chain links TRBV6-5 to TRBJ2-5; TRBD2 aligns across 7 bases. Germline V lookup: CDR1 MNHEY, CDR2 SVGAGI. This CDR3 contains 13 residues. V shed 5 bases and J 5 bases; nucleotides not matched to a gene: 5. CDR3 bases: TGTGCCAGCAGTAAGCGGGAAATGGAGACCCAGTACTTC. Translating gives CASSKREMETQYF.

DNA of the CDR3: TGTGCCAGCAGCTTAGCTGCGGGTGAGCAGTTCTTC. This translates into CASSLAAGEQFF. The chain joins TRBV11-3 to TRBJ2-1; the D gene is possibly TRBD2 (5 bases). Deletions cut 1 base from V and 9 bases from J, with 7 bases between. This CDR3 is built from 12 residues. Germline CDR1 SGHNT, CDR2 YENEEA.

The chain couples TRBV6-2 or TRBV6-3 to TRBJ2-2; 7 bases are shared with TRBD1. Germline V lookup: CDR1 MNHEY, CDR2 SVGEGT. The CDR3 runs 14 residues. The J segment lost 4 bases and the V segment lost 6 bases, leaving 5 bases of the junction unmatched. For the CDR3, the DNA is TGTGCCAGCAGCTGGGACAGACCCACCGGGGAGCTGTTTTTT. Encoded protein: CASSWDRPTGELFF.